The 24 T cell receptor beta chains given below trace back to one sample, sequenced in a study of identifying expanded T cells in peripheral blood. TCRdb keeps only in-frame clones here, not all; method: immunoSEQ multiplex PCR. Of over 75,000 clones listed, around 89% are singletons. The source material was blood. The receptors were gathered from a person aged 18 to 70 in good health.

The CDR3 coding sequence is TGTGCCAGCAGTGAACAGGGTTCACAAGAGACCCAGTACTTC. Translated: CASSEQGSQETQYF. This rearrangement joins TRBV25-1 to TRBJ2-5; D perhaps matches TRBD1 (5 bases). The CDR3 is 14 residues long. Germline-derived CDR1 and CDR2 are MGHDK and SYGVNS. Trimming took 2 bases from V and 2 from J, leaving 9 bases between them.

This clone was picked up one time. CDR3 in amino acids: CASSATGDTEAFF. CDR3 DNA: TGTGCCAGCAGTGCTACAGGGGACACTGAAGCTTTCTTT. The V and J genes are TRBV25-1 and TRBJ1-1, with 7 bases matching TRBD1. The CDR3 loop spans 13 amino acids. After removal of 4 bases from V and 3 bases from J, the junction contained 2 bases not matched to a gene. CDR1 and CDR2 (germline): MGHDK, SYGVNS.

The gene calls are TRBV6-1 and TRBJ2-7, with D uncertain. Trimming stripped 3 bases from V and 8 bases from J, with 5 bases between. Per the germline V gene, CDR1 is MNHNS and CDR2 is SASEGT. This CDR3 is 10 amino acids long. CDR3 in DNA: TGTGCCAGCAGTGAGGTGAAGCAGTACTTC. It specifies CASSEVKQYF.

The V call is TRBV6-4, the J call TRBJ2-5; D unclear. This CDR3 comprises 15 residues. V gave up 2 bases and J gave up 5 bases, with 15 bases separating them. The germline CDR1 and CDR2 sequences are MRHNA and SNTAGT. The CDR3 loop is CASSDGTASMETQYF. CDR3 nucleotides: TGTGCCAGCAGTGACGGAACAGCGAGTATGGAGACCCAGTACTTC.

V gene TRBV5-5 combines with J gene TRBJ2-7; no reliable D call. In germline, CDR1 is SGHKS, CDR2 YYEKEE (reference sequence). The germline V and J ends were trimmed by 2 bases and 7 bases, with 19 bases remaining between them. The CDR3 is made up of 15 amino acids. The CDR3 here is CASSFPAGFLGEQYF. The CDR3 bases are TGTGCCAGCAGCTTCCCCGCCGGGTTCCTCGGGGAGCAGTACTTC.

The rearrangement joins TRBV5-6 to TRBJ2-5; 9 bases map to TRBD2. Germline V lookup: CDR1 SGHDT, CDR2 YYEEEE. The V segment lost 0 bases and the J segment 2 bases; nucleotides outside the gene matches: 8. The CDR3 extends over 17 amino acids. The CDR3 reads CASSLGAVAGAQETQYF. The DNA of the CDR3 is TGTGCCAGCAGCTTGGGGGCGGTAGCGGGGGCTCAAGAGACCCAGTACTTC.

The chain couples TRBV11-3 to TRBJ1-5; D unclear. There are 14 residues in the CDR3. CDR1 is SGHNT, CDR2 YENEEA, per germline. The ends were cut back, 5 bases at V and 11 bases at J, with 19 bases in the middle. The CDR3 loop reads CASSADLQQRAQHF. CDR3 DNA: TGTGCCAGCAGCGCGGACCTCCAACAACGGGCCCAGCATTTT.

The genes are TRBV6-4 and TRBJ2-1; TRBD2 might be the D (6 bases). This CDR3 spans 15 amino acids. Trimming removed 2 bases from V and 7 bases from J, with 15 bases in between. Germline V gene sequence: CDR1 MRHNA, CDR2 SNTAGT. CDR3 in DNA: TGTGCCAGCAGTGACCCGGGACTCCCGACGAATGAGCAGTTCTTC. It specifies CASSDPGLPTNEQFF.

The chain joins TRBV2 to TRBJ2-3; 7 nucleotides agree with TRBD1. Germline V lookup: CDR1 SNHLY, CDR2 FYNNEI. V lost 6 bases, J lost 0 bases, and 3 bases stayed unmatched. This CDR3 spans 14 amino acids. Here the CDR3 DNA reads TGTGCCAGCAGCGAGGGACAGAGCACAGATACGCAGTATTTT. This codes for CASSEGQSTDTQYF. Full variable domain (remainder filled in from reference TRBV2 and TRBJ2-3): EPEVTQTPSHQVTQMGQEVILRCVPISNHLYFYWYRQILGQKVEFLVSFYNNEISEKSEIFDDQFSVERPDGSNFTLKIRSTKLEDSAMYFCASSEGQSTDTQYFGPGTRLTVL.

This clone was observed once. At one end, the junction sequence differs from germline, possibly due to a read error. The chain has TRBV28 and TRBJ1-1; no clear D. CDR1 and CDR2 (germline): MDHEN, SYDVKM. The CDR3 totals 13 residues. CDR3 DNA sequence: TGTGCCAGCAGTTTAATGGGGAACGCTGAAGCTTTCTTT. Translated, it gives CASSLMGNAEAFF.

V gene TRBV27 combines with J gene TRBJ2-2; 12 nucleotides match TRBD2. Germline assignment: CDR1 MNHEY and CDR2 SMNVEV (reference sequence). The CDR3 length is 16 residues. J lost 3 bases, V lost 3 bases, and 2 bases had no gene match. The CDR3 sequence is CASSLSSGGDTGELFF. In DNA, the CDR3 is TGTGCCAGCAGTTTGTCTAGCGGGGGGGACACCGGGGAGCTGTTTTTT.

V and J are TRBV19 and TRBJ1-5, with a possible D match to TRBD1 (6 bases). V lost 0 bases to trimming and J lost 1 base, with 7 bases between them. The CDR3 consists of 15 residues. CDR1 and CDR2 from the germline V gene are LNHDA and SQIVND (reference sequence). As DNA, the CDR3 is TGTGCCAGTAGTATAGAGGACAGAAGCAATCAGCCCCAGCATTTT. As protein: CASSIEDRSNQPQHF.

This clone has just a few counts. V and J are TRBV7-3 and TRBJ1-5, with D perhaps TRBD1 (6 bases). V lost 9 bases, J lost 0 bases, and 6 bases lay in between. The CDR3 is made up of 12 amino acids. Looked up from germline, CDR1 is SGHTA and CDR2 is FQGTGA. CDR3 residues: CARDSSNQPQHF. CDR3 sequence (DNA): TGTGCCAGGGACAGTAGCAATCAGCCCCAGCATTTT.

The rearrangement links TRBV5-5 to TRBJ1-1; D remains unclear. This CDR3 is built from 13 residues. The germline gives CDR1 SGHKS, CDR2 YYEKEE (reference sequence). The V end lost 2 bases, the J end lost 1 base, and 6 bases lay between the germline ends. DNA of the CDR3: TGTGCCAGCAGCTTTGTAACGAACACTGAAGCTTTCTTT. It specifies CASSFVTNTEAFF.

The CDR3 sequence is CASRRAGASYNEQFF. The DNA of the CDR3 is TGTGCCAGCAGACGGGCGGGGGCATCCTACAATGAGCAGTTCTTC. J is TRBJ2-1 and V is TRBV28, with D possibly matching TRBD2 (7 bases). V dropped 6 bases and J dropped 1 base, with 13 bases sitting between them. Germline V lookup: CDR1 MDHEN, CDR2 SYDVKM. This CDR3 has 15 amino acids.

This rearrangement joins TRBV4-1 to TRBJ2-2, with 8 bases identical to TRBD1. The CDR3 is made up of 16 amino acids. The germline CDR1 and CDR2 sequences are MGHRA and YSYEKL. V lost 1 base and J lost 6; bases outside the gene matches: 7. CDR3 region: CASSQVHGQGAGELFF. CDR3 DNA sequence: TGCGCCAGCAGCCAAGTCCACGGACAGGGTGCCGGGGAGCTGTTTTTT.

The chain is built from TRBV6-6 and TRBJ1-1; possibly TRBD1 for D (6 bases). Trimming took off 7 bases at V and 4 bases at J, with 13 bases between the two ends. The CDR3 extends over 13 amino acids. Germline-derived CDR1 and CDR2 are MNHNY and SVGAGI (reference sequence). CDR3 protein: CASTPQGGTEAFF. DNA of the CDR3: TGTGCCAGCACCCCACAGGGAGGCACTGAAGCTTTCTTT.

This chain connects TRBV10-2 to TRBJ2-2; D perhaps matches TRBD2 (6 bases). Looked up from germline, CDR1 is WSHSY and CDR2 is SAAADI. Trimming removed 5 bases from V and 3 bases from J, with 13 bases in between. This CDR3 has 15 residues. CDR3 loop: CASSITGVDTGELFF. Here the CDR3 DNA reads TGCGCCAGCAGTATTACGGGAGTGGACACCGGGGAGCTGTTTTTT.

The chain links TRBV9 to TRBJ2-3; tentative D call: TRBD2 (9 bases). Germline CDR1 reads SGDLS; CDR2 reads YYNGEE. V lost 4 bases and J lost 2, with 23 bases in between. The length of the CDR3 is 18 residues. DNA for the CDR3: TGTGCCAGCAGCACCTCCCAGGGGGCGGGGGGGCACACAGATACGCAGTATTTT. Translated, it gives CASSTSQGAGGHTDTQYF. The entire variable domain, with the rest obtained from reference TRBV9 and TRBJ2-3, is as follows: DSGVTQTPKHLITATGQRVTLRCSPRSGDLSVYWYQQSLDQGLQFLIQYYNGEERAKGNILERFSAQQFPDLHSELNLSSLELGDSALYFCASSTSQGAGGHTDTQYFGPGTRLTVL.

This clone has a handful of counts. V gene TRBV5-4 combines with J gene TRBJ2-7; 7 bases agree with TRBD1. After removal of 4 bases from V and 6 bases from J, the junction contained 10 bases not matched to a gene. Germline CDR1 reads SGHNT; CDR2 reads YYREEE (reference sequence). This CDR3 spans 14 amino acids. CDR3 loop: CASSADRVAAEQYF. In DNA form, the CDR3 reads TGTGCCAGCAGCGCCGACAGGGTAGCAGCCGAGCAGTACTTC.

This chain connects TRBV7-9 to TRBJ1-1; D is undetermined. The CDR3 has 12 residues. V lost 5 bases, J lost 7 bases, and 11 bases lay in between. Germline loops: CDR1 SEHNR, CDR2 FQNEAQ (reference sequence). The CDR3 protein is CASSLGDHEAFF. The CDR3 DNA follows: TGTGCCAGCAGCCTCGGGGATCATGAAGCTTTCTTT.

This chain links TRBV25-1 with TRBJ2-7; possible D gene TRBD2, 5 bases. CDR1 and CDR2 (germline): MGHDK, SYGVNS. Trimming removed 5 bases at V and 2 bases at J, with 10 bases between. The CDR3 has 13 residues. The CDR3 DNA reads TGTGCCAGCAGTAAGGACTCTACCTACGAGCAGTACTTC. As protein: CASSKDSTYEQYF.

The chain has TRBV6-6 and TRBJ2-3, with 7 bases lining up with TRBD1. Germline CDR1 reads MNHNY; CDR2 reads SVGAGI (reference sequence). The trim removed 0 bases at V and 5 bases at J, leaving 5 bases unmatched. The CDR3 covers 15 residues. The CDR3 DNA follows: TGTGCCAGCAGTTACTCGAAGGGGGCGGTAGATACGCAGTATTTT. This gives the protein CASSYSKGAVDTQYF.

The J gene is TRBJ2-2, the V gene TRBV6-4, with D perhaps matching TRBD1 (5 bases). This CDR3 is built from 15 residues. Between the trimmed V and J ends, which lost 0 bases and 3 bases, there was a span of 8 bases. CDR1 is MRHNA, CDR2 SNTAGT, per germline. DNA of the CDR3: TGTGCCAGCAGTGACTCAGGCAGGGACACCGGGGAGCTGTTTTTT. Translating gives CASSDSGRDTGELFF.